This T cell receptor beta chain is from a study of glioma-infiltrating T cells after dendritic cell vaccination. For the study at large: Patients received autologous tumor lysate-pulsed dendritic cell vaccination between about 2003 and 2013. Monocyte-derived dendritic cells, cultured six to seven days with IL-4 and GM-CSF, were pulsed with autologous tumor lysate. Study outcomes and limitations: TCR clonality showed no direct relationship with survival.

To note about this clone: Antigen: not known.

The PCR used 60 V beta and 13 J beta primers. Measured with immunoSEQ multiplex PCR; TCRdb has only the in-frame clones, and not every one. Found here are 80,000 to 100,000 clones, 75% to 90% of them singletons; the top ten hold about 5.5%. Time point reported: after dendritic cell vaccination, including at tumor progression/relapse. Here the sequenced sample was blood, taken after dendritic cell vaccination. The source of this sequence is a human donor with glioblastoma.

CDR3 region: CASSYQGPSYGYTF. The CDR3 region has the DNA TGTGCCAGCAGCTATCAGGGGCCCTCCTATGGCTACACCTTC. V usage is TRBV5-8 and J usage is TRBJ1-2; D might be TRBD1 (6 bases). V lost 3 bases to trimming and J lost 4 bases, with 13 bases between them. Per the germline V gene, CDR1 is SGHTS and CDR2 is YDEGEE. This CDR3 comprises 14 residues.